This TCR beta chain was sequenced for a study of cytomegalovirus exposure and HLA in healthy donors. Study-wide background: Approximately 200 million T cells yielded roughly 120 million unique TCR beta sequences in earlier analysis. Broader study findings: The listing of 150 to 200 TCR beta chains classed them as cytomegalovirus-associated.

This clone was recorded once. Its cognate antigen is unknown. The CDR3 covers 16 residues. V lost 4 bases and J lost 0; bases outside the gene matches: 7. Germline CDR1 and CDR2: SGDLS and YYNGEE. The PCR was carried out with 60 Vbeta primers and 13 Jbeta primers. Only in-frame clones appear in the TCRdb table, and some are missing; sequencing was by immunoSEQ multiplex PCR. The repertoire includes 110,000 to 150,000 clones, more than 70% of them detected once, and around 2% sits in the top ten. This clonotype was obtained from a woman between 40 and 50 years old in good health and CMV-seronegative. What was sequenced was PBMCs. The chain employs TRBV9 and TRBJ1-3; 7 bases align to TRBD1. DNA for the CDR3: TGTGCCAGCAGCCCCTCGGGACAGATCTCTGGAAACACCATATATTTT. Amino acids: CASSPSGQISGNTIYF.